This T cell receptor (beta chain) appears in the sequencing data of a study of cytomegalovirus exposure and HLA in healthy donors. In regard to this clone: Its antigen is undetermined.

The PCR was carried out with 60 Vbeta primers and 13 Jbeta primers. Repertoires were generated with immunoSEQ multiplex PCR, while TCRdb's copy carries only in-frame clones and drops some. The table includes around 170,000 clones, roughly 80% detected once. Study-wide points: Being productive about 87% or about 30% of the time was typical of most TCR beta V segments in an earlier analysis. Exclusion applied to some V segments, including TRBV6-2 and TRBV6-3, as they were indistinguishable.

Germline CDR1 and CDR2: MGHRA and YSYEKL. V lost 3 bases, J lost 4 bases, and 8 bases stayed unmatched. CDR3 size: 16 residues. Sequences were obtained from PBMCs. The TCR was taken from a man between 45 and 60 years old in good health and CMV-seronegative. The chain employs TRBV4-1 and TRBJ2-1; 8 nucleotides match TRBD2. The CDR3 DNA is TGCGCCAGCAGCCACCTTGGGGTAGCGGGATACAATGAGCAGTTCTTC. Its protein is CASSHLGVAGYNEQFF.